A selection of T cell receptor beta chains follows, all from one sample in a study of tumor-infiltrating lymphocytes in primary liver carcinoma. Each CDR3 protein is one row after TCRdb ran MiXCR on the multiplex PCR reads. The sample consists of some 180,000 distinct CDR3 sequences, around 60% of them appearing once. Sequencing input: peripheral blood. These receptors all come from a man between 40 and 49 years old with primary liver carcinoma and hepatitis B virus infection. The CDR3 runs from the conserved cysteine through the conserved F or W. A D gene is named only where the DNA matches it firmly. For some rows the clone size is stated as once, few or many, or as a class when expanded; others skip it.

clone_size	v_call	d_call	j_call	cdr3_aa	cdr3_nt
-	TRBV6-5	-	TRBJ1-5	CASNYGGGVNQPQHF	TGTGCCAGCAATTACGGTGGGGGGGTAAATCAGCCCCAGCATTTT
-	TRBV6-5	-	TRBJ1-3	CASSQQYSGNTIYF	TGTGCCAGCAGCCAACAGTACTCTGGAAACACCATATATTTT
many	TRBV11-2	TRBD2	TRBJ2-1	CASSLGLAGGSYNEQFF	TGTGCCAGCAGCTTGGGACTAGCGGGAGGTTCCTACAATGAGCAGTTCTTC
-	TRBV11-2	TRBD2	TRBJ2-5	CASRLSVGAGETQYF	TGCGCCAGCAGACTCAGCGTGGGAGCGGGGGAGACCCAGTACTTC
-	TRBV11-2	-	TRBJ2-3	CASSLGWRDTHYF	TGTGCCAGCAGCTTAGGGTGGCGAGATACGCATTATTTT
-	TRBV29-1	-	TRBJ1-3	CSVAGIDSGNTIYF	TGCAGCGTTGCGGGGATAGACTCTGGAAACACCATATATTTT
-	TRBV11-2	-	TRBJ2-5	CASRGLTYQETQYF	TGTGCCAGCAGGGGCCTCACGTACCAAGAGACCCAGTACTTC
many	TRBV11-2	TRBD2	TRBJ2-1	CASSRGVGSYNEQFF	TGTGCCAGCAGCCGGGGGGTCGGCTCCTACAATGAGCAGTTCTTC
-	TRBV29-1	-	TRBJ1-2	CRVGDGYGYGYTF	TGCAGAGTTGGAGATGGTTACGGCTATGGCTACACCTTC
many	TRBV11-2	-	TRBJ2-7	CASSLLITREQYF	TGTGCCAGCAGCTTACTGATTACCCGCGAGCAGTACTTC
-	TRBV11-2	-	TRBJ1-4	CASRPVGGSQNEKLFF	TGTGCCAGCAGGCCAGTCGGGGGCAGCCAAAATGAAAAACTGTTTTTT
-	TRBV4-2	TRBD2	TRBJ2-3	CASYQRAGATDTQYF	TGTGCCAGCTATCAACGAGCGGGGGCCACAGATACGCAGTATTTT
once	TRBV6-1	-	TRBJ2-1	CASNWDGPDEQFF	TGTGCCAGCAATTGGGACGGACCAGATGAGCAGTTCTTC
-	TRBV6-1	-	TRBJ1-1	CASWGSQAFF	TGTGCCAGCTGGGGGAGTCAGGCTTTCTTT
-	TRBV4-1	-	TRBJ2-3	CASSQAEAGPHPDMQYF	TGCGCCAGCAGCCAAGCGGAGGCAGGTCCTCATCCAGATATGCAGTATTTT
-	TRBV29-1	-	TRBJ2-7	CSVRTAYEQYF	TGCAGCGTTCGGACAGCCTACGAGCAGTACTTC
-	TRBV4-1	TRBD1	TRBJ1-1	CTSSHNPGQGLVRRSMNTEAFF	TGCACCAGCAGCCATAATCCGGGACAGGGACTGGTTAGGCGATCAATGAACACTGAAGCTTTCTTT
-	TRBV5-1	TRBD1	TRBJ2-2	CASSSTGALGTGELFF	TGCGCCAGCAGCTCGACAGGGGCTCTCGGGACCGGGGAGCTGTTTTTT
-	TRBV7-9	-	TRBJ1-2	CASSLSTGGYTF	TGTGCCAGCAGCTTAAGTACGGGGGGCTACACCTTC
-	TRBV6-1	TRBD1	TRBJ2-5	CASTMDRAIQETQYF	TGTGCCAGCACTATGGACAGGGCGATCCAAGAGACCCAGTACTTC
few	TRBV5-4	-	TRBJ2-1	CASSSPIDEYNEQFF	TGTGCCAGCAGCTCACCGATCGATGAGTACAATGAGCAGTTCTTC
-	TRBV7-8	-	TRBJ2-7	CASSIPPRGEGEQYF	TGTGCCAGCAGCATACCGCCGAGGGGGGAGGGCGAGCAGTACTTC
many	TRBV11-1	TRBD1	TRBJ2-1	CASSLEQGAYNEQFF	TGTGCCAGCAGCTTAGAACAGGGGGCCTACAATGAGCAGTTCTTC
-	TRBV6-1	-	TRBJ1-5	CVSSEGGGNQPQHF	TGTGTCAGCAGTGAGGGAGGTGGCAATCAGCCCCAGCATTTT
-	TRBV7-8	TRBD2	TRBJ2-1	CASSSGGGSTYNEQFF	TGTGCCAGCAGCTCAGGTGGCGGGAGTACCTACAATGAGCAGTTCTTC
few	TRBV10-3	TRBD1	TRBJ2-7	CAIGGQGAYEQYF	TGTGCCATCGGGGGACAGGGGGCTTACGAGCAGTACTTC
-	TRBV11-2	TRBD2	TRBJ2-1	CASSLDPGLAMGEQFF	TGTGCCAGCAGCTTAGACCCCGGACTAGCCATGGGTGAGCAGTTCTTC
-	TRBV5-1	-	TRBJ2-7	CASSLSGLGSYEQYF	TGCGCCAGCAGCTTGTCCGGCCTAGGATCCTACGAGCAGTACTTC
-	TRBV4-2	-	TRBJ1-2	CASSQAGTKDGYTF	TGTGCCAGCAGCCAAGCCGGGACTAAGGATGGCTACACCTTC
-	TRBV11-2	-	TRBJ2-7	CACSLTGTGEQYF	TGTGCCTGCAGCTTAACGGGGACTGGCGAGCAGTACTTC
-	TRBV6-2/TRBV6-3	-	TRBJ2-2	CASSSDGNTGELFF	TGTGCCAGCAGTTCGGACGGGAACACCGGGGAGCTGTTTTTT
-	TRBV14	TRBD2	TRBJ2-7	CASSQEASGKPYEQYF	TGTGCCAGCAGCCAAGAGGCGAGCGGGAAGCCCTACGAGCAGTACTTC
-	TRBV5-1	TRBD2	TRBJ2-5	CASSPNSGKSRETQYF	TGCGCCAGCAGCCCCAATAGCGGGAAGAGTCGGGAGACCCAGTACTTC
few	TRBV4-1	TRBD1	TRBJ2-5	CASSQNRGQETQYF	TGCGCCAGCAGCCAAAACAGGGGCCAAGAGACCCAGTACTTC
many	TRBV29-1	TRBD1	TRBJ2-5	CSARLTGGDETQYF	TGCAGCGCGCGACTCACAGGGGGTGACGAGACCCAGTACTTC
-	TRBV28	-	TRBJ1-5	CASSLSYSPNQPQHF	TGTGCCAGCAGTTTAAGTTACAGCCCCAATCAGCCCCAGCATTTT
few	TRBV6-5	-	TRBJ2-3	CASSPPGRTDTQYF	TGTGCCAGCAGTCCGCCGGGCCGCACAGATACGCAGTATTTT
-	TRBV6-5	TRBD1	TRBJ1-5	CASSYSRDCSGQGAILYSNQPQHF	TGTGCCAGCAGTTACTCGCGGGATTGTAGCGGACAGGGGGCTATTTTGTATAGCAATCAGCCCCAGCATTTT
few	TRBV11-2	-	TRBJ2-5	CASSQGSDGETQYF	TGTGCCAGCAGCCAGGGGTCCGATGGGGAGACCCAGTACTTC
-	TRBV4-2	-	TRBJ2-1	CASSQSEPAEPPYEQFF	TGTGCCAGCAGCCAAAGTGAACCAGCGGAGCCCCCCTATGAGCAGTTCTTC
-	TRBV12-5	TRBD2	TRBJ2-1	CASGWGLAGVNEQFF	TGTGCTAGTGGTTGGGGTCTAGCGGGAGTTAATGAGCAGTTCTTC